A single T cell receptor (beta chain) is shown here with its context. This sample was taken from a study of blood T cell repertoires in COVID-19. The V gene's germline CDR1 is SGHRS and CDR2 YFSETQ. V shed 3 bases and J 7 bases; nucleotides not matched to a gene: 7. The CDR3 is made up of 14 amino acids. Authors' processing steps: Using reference gene primer amplification, nucleated cell counts were estimated. Generated by immunoSEQ multiplex PCR, the TCRdb table keeps only in-frame clones and is missing some. V and J calls and clone size are given by that table; D and trimming were obtained from the DNA. The table shows about 200,000 clones, with 65% to 85% occurring only once.

Source material: peripheral blood. The source is a human donor in a cohort sampled during active COVID-19. This rearrangement joins TRBV5-1 to TRBJ2-7; 10 bases map to TRBD2. The CDR3 coding sequence is TGCGCCAGCAGCTGGAGCGGGGGGGCGCGGGAGCAGTACTTC. It specifies CASSWSGGAREQYF.